This is a list of T cell receptor beta chains from one sample in a study of cytomegalovirus exposure and HLA in healthy donors. The table came from immunoSEQ multiplex PCR; TCRdb's copy has only in-frame clones and leaves some out. The table has about 150,000 clones, approximately 90% seen once; the top ten hold 2.5% to 3.5%. Source material: PBMCs. The receptors were gathered from a man aged 18 to 35 in good health and CMV-seronegative. The conserved cysteine and the conserved F or W are not part of the CDR3 here.

j_call v_call cdr3_aa
TRBJ1-3 TRBV5-1 ASSLDRASSGNTIY
TRBJ2-2 TRBV28 ASANLTVTITGELF
TRBJ1-3 TRBV11-1 ASSVQDSGNTIY
TRBJ1-5 TRBV6-5 ASSSTSQPQH
TRBJ2-7 TRBV4-1 ASSHPGHSYEQY
TRBJ1-1 TRBV7-9 ASRREAEAF
TRBJ2-3 TRBV4-3 ASSQAEGGYTDTQY
TRBJ2-7 TRBV7-6 ASSPGARTSGRGTPYEQY
TRBJ2-3 TRBV25-1 ASKPEGADTQY
TRBJ1-6 TRBV7-9 ASSDTGTGVQSPLH
TRBJ2-2 TRBV14 ASRHARTNTGELF